This T cell receptor (beta chain) was retrieved from a study of T cell responses to AZD1222 COVID-19 vaccine. TCRdb's copy holds only in-frame clones and misses some; the assay was immunoSEQ multiplex PCR. The sample lists roughly 18,000 clones; around 83% were seen once. A remark on this clone: Its antigen remains unknown.

Study-wide points: Just five or six AZD1222 recipients were seropositive at baseline. At 160-218 and 743-854, vaccine-associated CD4 TCRs were dominant, and they spanned spike. Clonal diversity was possibly underestimated; the donors were predominantly white British and more often female. Repertoire samples came only from after the peak T cell response.

The sequencing here drew on peripheral blood, taken 28 days after the second AZD1222 dose. The source of this sequence is an adult who received the AZD1222 COVID-19 vaccine.

CDR3 sequence: CASSPEAGLSGNTIYF. The DNA for the CDR3 is TGTGCCAGCAGCCCAGAGGCGGGCCTCTCTGGAAACACCATATATTTT. The chain uses TRBV7-6 and TRBJ1-3; unclear D gene. Per germline, CDR1 SGHVS and CDR2 FNYEAQ. The V gene lost 5 bases and the J gene lost 0 bases, with 14 bases spanning the gap. CDR3 length equals 16 residues. Full variable domain (outside the CDR3, taken from reference TRBV7-6 and TRBJ1-3): GAGVSQSPRYKVTKRGQDVALRCDPISGHVSLYWYRQALGQGPEFLTYFNYEAQQDKSGLPNDRFSAERPEGSISTLTIQRTEQRDSAMYRCASSPEAGLSGNTIYFGEGSWLTVV.